Each of the 15 T cell receptor beta chains below was sequenced from the same sample in a study of neurological immune-mediated disorders. A single record per CDR3 protein comes from TCRdb applying MiXCR to the 5' RACE reads. The table includes 60,000 to 85,000 distinct CDR3 sequences, roughly 4.9% detected once. Sequencing was carried out using PBMCs. The receptor set was obtained from a woman between 65 and 79 years old with multiple sclerosis.

This clonotype was picked up many times. This rearrangement joins TRBV20-1 to TRBJ1-5, with a possible D match to TRBD1 (5 bases). V gave up 5 bases and J gave up 3 bases, with 17 bases separating them. Germline V lookup: CDR1 DFQATT, CDR2 SNEGSKA (reference sequence). The CDR3 extends over 15 amino acids. The CDR3 is CSAHPGRGTNQPQHF. Written as DNA, the CDR3 is TGCAGTGCTCATCCGGGACGGGGGACCAATCAGCCCCAGCATTTT.

The chain joins TRBV7-6 to TRBJ2-5; no clear D. This CDR3 contains 14 residues. Per the germline V gene, CDR1 is SGHVS and CDR2 is FNYEAQ. V was shortened by 5 bases and J by 5 bases, with 15 bases between the two germline ends. In DNA form, the CDR3 reads TGTGCCAGCAGCGGCAGTACGGTGGAGGAGACCCAGTACTTC. This gives the protein CASSGSTVEETQYF.

This clonotype was recorded at least ten times. V usage is TRBV7-8 and J usage is TRBJ2-2; TRBD1 aligns across 8 bases. Trimming removed 4 bases from V and 1 base from J; junction bases left unmatched: 8. Germline lookup yields CDR1 SGHVS and CDR2 FQNEAQ. This CDR3 region has 17 residues. The CDR3 DNA reads as TGTGCCAGCAGCTCGGATTACAGGGGGTGGAACACCGGGGAGCTGTTTTTT. This translates into CASSSDYRGWNTGELFF.

The chain uses TRBV12-3 or TRBV12-4 and TRBJ1-3; D not resolved. V was shortened by 2 bases and J by 5 bases, with 10 bases between the two germline ends. The CDR3 is 14 amino acids. CDR3 residues: CASSLLHLRNTIYF. For the CDR3, the DNA is TGTGCCAGCAGTTTACTCCATTTGAGAAACACCATATATTTT.

The rearrangement links TRBV12-3 or TRBV12-4 to TRBJ1-1; D remains unclear. CDR3 length: 12 residues. This CDR3 is CDSSTYTVEAFF. As DNA, the CDR3 is TGTGACTCAAGCACTTACACAGTTGAAGCTTTCTTT.

This clonotype was detected many times. The rearrangement uses TRBV29-1 and TRBJ2-3; a weak D match, TRBD1 (6 bases). Germline-derived CDR1 and CDR2 are SQVTM and ANQGSEA. V lost 3 bases and J 1 base, leaving 11 bases between the germline ends. The CDR3 consists of 14 residues. As DNA, the CDR3 is TGCAGCGTTGAGGCAGGGGATGGCACAGATACGCAGTATTTT. Translated: CSVEAGDGTDTQYF.

This clonotype is termed medium-sized. The CDR3 reads CSARDRGLAGRVNEQFF. In DNA, the CDR3 is TGCAGTGCTAGAGATCGGGGACTAGCGGGAAGAGTCAATGAGCAGTTCTTC. The chain uses TRBV20-1 and TRBJ2-1, with 13 bases lining up with TRBD2. This CDR3 spans 17 amino acids. CDR1 and CDR2 (germline): DFQATT, SNEGSKA (reference sequence). With 0 bases clipped from V and 6 bases from J, the junction kept 8 bases outside the gene matches.

Ten or more counts support this clonotype. The genes are TRBV12-3 or TRBV12-4 and TRBJ2-1, with TRBD2 identical over 13 bases. Unmatched junction bases numbered 7, after V lost 3 bases and J lost 2 bases. The CDR3 sequence is 18 residues long. The CDR3 loop is CASSLVPGLAGPYNEQFF. Written as DNA, the CDR3 is TGTGCCAGCAGTTTGGTCCCGGGACTAGCGGGGCCCTACAATGAGCAGTTCTTC.

The table lists this clonotype with many counts. This chain connects TRBV28 to TRBJ2-7, with D possibly matching TRBD1 (5 bases). This CDR3 spans 14 amino acids. The V gene's germline CDR1 is MDHEN and CDR2 SYDVKM. Trimming pared 6 bases from V and 4 bases from J, leaving 16 bases between. The DNA of the CDR3 is TGTGCCAGCAGGACTGGTAGCAGGGCTTACGAGCAGTACTTC. Residues: CASRTGSRAYEQYF.

This clonotype was detected ten times or more. The chain uses TRBV7-2 and TRBJ2-3; TRBD2 matches 10 bases. The germline V gene has CDR1 SGHTA and CDR2 FQGNSA. V shed 5 bases, J shed 1 base, and the junction held 3 bases outside the gene matches. This CDR3 spans 15 amino acids. This chain's CDR3 is CASSRGTSGTDTQYF. CDR3 DNA: TGTGCCAGCAGCCGAGGGACTAGCGGCACAGATACGCAGTATTTT.

The chain recombines TRBV10-3 with TRBJ2-2; a possible D gene is TRBD1 (6 bases). V lost 6 bases to trimming and J lost 5 bases, with 16 bases between them. Germline assignment: CDR1 ENHRY and CDR2 SYGVKD. CDR3 length: 15 amino acids. The CDR3 region is CAIRRGQSGTGELFF. In nucleotides, the CDR3 is TGTGCCATCAGGCGAGGACAGTCAGGAACCGGGGAGCTGTTTTTT.

In regard to this clonotype: This may stem from a read error, because a much larger clone lies one nucleotide away. The chain has TRBV7-2 and TRBJ1-1; D remains unclear. Germline lookup yields CDR1 SGHTA and CDR2 FQGNSA. The CDR3 sequence is 14 residues long. The DNA for the CDR3 is TGTGCCAGCAGGTTAGGAGGGCGAGGCGGTGAAGCTTTCTTT. Translated: CASRLGGRGGEAFF.

This clonotype was detected ten times or more. This sequence joins TRBV20-1 and TRBJ1-5, with unresolved D. Between the trimmed V and J ends, which lost 3 bases and 3 bases, there was a span of 15 bases. Germline-derived CDR1 and CDR2 are DFQATT and SNEGSKA (reference sequence). The CDR3 loop spans 15 amino acids. The CDR3 loop is CSASEAGRYNQPQHF. The CDR3 DNA sequence: TGCAGTGCTAGTGAGGCAGGCCGGTACAATCAGCCCCAGCATTTT.

The table lists this clonotype with a few counts. The J gene is TRBJ2-1, the V gene TRBV4-1; 15 bases line up with TRBD2. Trimming took 4 bases from V and 9 from J; bases not matched to a gene: 7. CDR1 and CDR2 from the germline V gene are MGHRA and YSYEKL. The CDR3 spans 16 residues. The DNA of the CDR3 is TGCGCCAGCAGCCTCGGACTAGCGGGAGGGTTGGGTGAGCAGTTCTTC. This gives the protein CASSLGLAGGLGEQFF.

J is TRBJ2-7 and V is TRBV7-2, with D perhaps being TRBD1 or TRBD2 (5 bases each). CDR1 is SGHTA, CDR2 FQGNSA, per germline. V was shortened by 5 bases and J by 4 bases, with 15 bases between the two germline ends. This CDR3 has 14 amino acids. In nucleotides, the CDR3 is TGTGCCAGCAGCCCGGTCTTGGGGGATTACGAGCAGTACTTC. Residues: CASSPVLGDYEQYF.